A selection of T cell receptor beta chains follows, all from one sample in a study of a mutant IDH1 vaccine in newly diagnosed glioma. The repertoire was sequenced with immunoSEQ multiplex PCR; TCRdb's copy has only in-frame clones and lacks some. The sample includes roughly 30,000 clones, around 87% of them seen just once. Their recognized antigens are unknown. Material: peripheral blood mononuclear cells (PBMCs), obtained from a glioma patient whose treatment included an IDH1 peptide vaccine. The receptors derive from a woman aged 40-49 years with glioma. Some clones in this sample may be carry-over from other donors' samples. CDR3s include the opening cysteine and the closing phenylalanine or tryptophan. Each record gives: J gene, clone size, V gene, D gene, CDR3 DNA, CDR3 protein. The D gene is left open where the match is weak. A row's size may be missing; if present it is once, few, many or a size class.

j_call: TRBJ2-3; clone_size: few; v_call: TRBV7-8; d_call: NA; cdr3_nt: TGTGCCAGCAGCTTAGTGGGGACCTACACAGATACGCAGTATTTT; cdr3_aa: CASSLVGTYTDTQYF
j_call: TRBJ1-4; clone_size: NA; v_call: TRBV5-1; d_call: NA; cdr3_nt: TGCGCCAGCAGCGGGGGTACGGTTAGGGAAAAACTGTTTTTT; cdr3_aa: CASSGGTVREKLFF
j_call: TRBJ2-3; clone_size: NA; v_call: TRBV6-5; d_call: TRBD2; cdr3_nt: TGTGCCAGCAGTTCCGCTAGCGGGAGGAGAACGCAGTATTTT; cdr3_aa: CASSSASGRRTQYF
j_call: TRBJ1-1; clone_size: NA; v_call: TRBV7-3; d_call: TRBD1; cdr3_nt: TGTGCCAGCAGCACAGGGGGGGGTAATACTGAAGCTTTCTTT; cdr3_aa: CASSTGGGNTEAFF
j_call: TRBJ1-1; clone_size: NA; v_call: TRBV2; d_call: NA; cdr3_nt: TGTGCCAGCAGTGGGCAGGGCTACACTGAAGCTTTCTTT; cdr3_aa: CASSGQGYTEAFF
j_call: TRBJ2-3; clone_size: NA; v_call: TRBV2; d_call: NA; cdr3_nt: TGTGCCAGCAGCAGCAGGGTAGGCACAGATACGCAGTATTTT; cdr3_aa: CASSSRVGTDTQYF
j_call: TRBJ2-1; clone_size: NA; v_call: TRBV6-1; d_call: TRBD1; cdr3_nt: TGTGCCAGCAGTGAAGGGACAGGAGATCTCAATGAGCAGTTCTTC; cdr3_aa: CASSEGTGDLNEQFF
j_call: TRBJ2-7; clone_size: NA; v_call: TRBV18; d_call: TRBD1; cdr3_nt: TGTGCCAGCGCAACACAGGGGTGGGACGAGCAGTACTTC; cdr3_aa: CASATQGWDEQYF
j_call: TRBJ1-6; clone_size: NA; v_call: TRBV7-2; d_call: NA; cdr3_nt: TGTGCCAGCAGCCCGAACAGTGGGAGTAATTCACCCCTCCACTTT; cdr3_aa: CASSPNSGSNSPLHF
j_call: TRBJ2-3; clone_size: NA; v_call: TRBV5-5; d_call: NA; cdr3_nt: TGTGCCAGGAGCTCGGAGGGCACGCAGTATTTT; cdr3_aa: CARSSEGTQYF
j_call: TRBJ1-5; clone_size: NA; v_call: TRBV7-8; d_call: NA; cdr3_nt: TGTGCCAGCAGCTTAGGAGACAGTCTAATTCAGCCCCAGCATTTT; cdr3_aa: CASSLGDSLIQPQHF
j_call: TRBJ2-1; clone_size: NA; v_call: TRBV29-1; d_call: TRBD2; cdr3_nt: TGCAGCGTTTCTAGCGGGGGAGGAAATGAGCAGTTCTTC; cdr3_aa: CSVSSGGGNEQFF
j_call: TRBJ2-5; clone_size: NA; v_call: TRBV7-9; d_call: NA; cdr3_nt: TGTGCCAGCAGCTTAGGCCAACGAGAGACCCAGTACTTC; cdr3_aa: CASSLGQRETQYF
j_call: TRBJ2-7; clone_size: NA; v_call: TRBV5-4; d_call: NA; cdr3_nt: TGTGCCAGCAGCTTGGGACCAACTAGCATGGGCGACGAGCAGTACTTC; cdr3_aa: CASSLGPTSMGDEQYF
j_call: TRBJ2-1; clone_size: NA; v_call: TRBV7-9; d_call: TRBD2; cdr3_nt: TGTGCCAGCAGCTCCGAGCGGGGTTACAATGAGCAGTTCTTC; cdr3_aa: CASSSERGYNEQFF
j_call: TRBJ2-1; clone_size: NA; v_call: TRBV4-2; d_call: NA; cdr3_nt: TGTGCCAGCAGCCGCCCAGCGGACAATGAGCAGTTCTTC; cdr3_aa: CASSRPADNEQFF
j_call: TRBJ2-5; clone_size: NA; v_call: TRBV7-2; d_call: NA; cdr3_nt: TGTGCCAGCAGCCGCAATACGGTCCAGGGTGCGAATGAGCAGTACTTC; cdr3_aa: CASSRNTVQGANEQYF
j_call: TRBJ2-1; clone_size: once; v_call: TRBV25-1; d_call: NA; cdr3_nt: TGTGCCAGCACTCCCTACGGGGTAACCTACAATGAGCAGTTCTTC; cdr3_aa: CASTPYGVTYNEQFF
j_call: TRBJ2-1; clone_size: once; v_call: TRBV6-4; d_call: TRBD1; cdr3_nt: TGTGCCAGCAGCGGGGACAGCTCCTACAATGAGCAGTTCTTC; cdr3_aa: CASSGDSSYNEQFF